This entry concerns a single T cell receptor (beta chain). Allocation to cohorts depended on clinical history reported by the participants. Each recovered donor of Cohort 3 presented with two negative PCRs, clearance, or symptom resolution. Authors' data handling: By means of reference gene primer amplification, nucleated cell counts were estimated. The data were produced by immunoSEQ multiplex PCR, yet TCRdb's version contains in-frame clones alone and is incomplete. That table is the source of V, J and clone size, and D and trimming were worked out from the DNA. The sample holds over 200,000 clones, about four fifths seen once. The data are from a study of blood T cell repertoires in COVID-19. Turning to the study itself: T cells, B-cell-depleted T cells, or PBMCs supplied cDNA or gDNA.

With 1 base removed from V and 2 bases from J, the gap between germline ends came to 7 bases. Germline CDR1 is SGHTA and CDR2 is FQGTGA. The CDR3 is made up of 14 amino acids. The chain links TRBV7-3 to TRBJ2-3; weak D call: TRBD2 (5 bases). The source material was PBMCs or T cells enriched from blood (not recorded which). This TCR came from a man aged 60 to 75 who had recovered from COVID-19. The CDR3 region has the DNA TGTGCCAGCAGCTTAATGGGAGCCACAGATACGCAGTATTTT. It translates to CASSLMGATDTQYF.